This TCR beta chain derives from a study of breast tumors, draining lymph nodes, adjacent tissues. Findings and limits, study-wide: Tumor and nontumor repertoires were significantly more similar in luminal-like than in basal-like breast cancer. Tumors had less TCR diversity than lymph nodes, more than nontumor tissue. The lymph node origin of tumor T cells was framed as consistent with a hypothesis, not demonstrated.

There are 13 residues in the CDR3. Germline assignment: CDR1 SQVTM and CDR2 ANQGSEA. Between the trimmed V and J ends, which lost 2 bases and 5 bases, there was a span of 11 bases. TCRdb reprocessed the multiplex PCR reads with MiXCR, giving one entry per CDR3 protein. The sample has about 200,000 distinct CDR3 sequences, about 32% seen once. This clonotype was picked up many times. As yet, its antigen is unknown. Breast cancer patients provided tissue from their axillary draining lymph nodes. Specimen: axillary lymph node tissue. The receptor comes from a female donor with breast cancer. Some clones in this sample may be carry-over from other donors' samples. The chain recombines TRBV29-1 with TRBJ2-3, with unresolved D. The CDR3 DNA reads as TGCAGCGTTGAAAACCCCCAAGGAGATACGCAGTATTTT. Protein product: CSVENPQGDTQYF.